These 11 T cell receptor beta chains share one sample of origin, sequenced in a study of blood T cells in healthy people across ages (dated by TCRdb to the mid-2010s). Libraries were made using 5' RACE. Instrument used: Illumina HiSeq 2500. A second PCR of roughly 7 to 11 cycles was performed with a sample-barcoded 5' primer and a J-beta primer mix. TCRdb redid the processing of the public reads, applying fastp at Q25 and MiXCR, and retained in-frame beta chains. Each CDR3 protein gets just one entry, which takes the most common genes and DNA from the rows behind it. The sample records some 1.5 million distinct CDR3 sequences, 28% of which are singletons. The ten largest clonotypes hold over 7% of the sample. Sequenced material: blood. These receptors originate from a woman younger than 45 in good health.

Ten or more counts support this clonotype. Relative to the germline gene, one junction end is altered; a read error may explain this. The V gene is TRBV5-1, the J gene TRBJ2-3; no clear D. Germline V gene lookup returns CDR1 SGHRS and CDR2 YFSETQ. The CDR3 is 14 amino acids. CDR3 DNA sequence: TGTGCCAGCAGCTTAGCAGACAGCACAGATACGCAGTATTTT. It codes for CASSLADSTDTQYF.

This rearrangement joins TRBV11-2 to TRBJ1-4, with D possibly being TRBD1 (5 bases). The CDR3 runs 15 residues. CDR1 is SGHAT, CDR2 FQNNGV, per germline. The ends were cut back, 1 base at V and 8 bases at J, with 14 bases in the middle. The chain's CDR3 is CASSLGGTRTEKLFF. The DNA for the CDR3 is TGTGCCAGCAGCTTAGGAGGGACCAGGACGGAAAAACTGTTTTTT.

This clonotype has just a few counts. In DNA, the CDR3 is TGCAGTGCTAGCCTCAGCGGGATCTCCTACAATGAGCAGTTCTTC. Protein: CSASLSGISYNEQFF. The chain is built from TRBV20-1 and TRBJ2-1; 7 nucleotides align to TRBD2. Germline CDR1 reads DFQATT; CDR2 reads SNEGSKA (reference sequence). The CDR3 is 15 amino acids. With 3 bases clipped from V and 0 bases from J, the junction kept 5 bases outside the gene matches.

This clonotype appeared a few times. The V and J genes are TRBV15 and TRBJ1-3; 7 bases match TRBD1. The CDR3 totals 16 residues. CDR1 LNHNV and CDR2 YYDKDF come from the germline V gene (reference sequence). V lost 4 bases to trimming and J lost 5 bases; unmatched junction nucleotides: 11. CDR3 bases: TGTGCCACCAGCACCCCGAGACAGGGTAACAGAAACACCATATATTTT. Encoded protein: CATSTPRQGNRNTIYF. Based on the CDR3 plus reference TRBV15 and TRBJ1-3, the full variable domain is DAMVIQNPRYQVTQFGKPVTLSCSQTLNHNVMYWYQQKSSQAPKLLFHYYDKDFNNEADTPDNFQSRRPNTSFCFLDIRSPGLGDTAMYLCATSTPRQGNRNTIYFGEGSWLTVV.

This clonotype was seen more than once but under ten times. J is TRBJ1-1 and V is TRBV30, with no clear D. The CDR3 spans 13 residues. Trimming left V 0 bases short and J 6 bases short, with 11 bases between. The V gene's germline CDR1 is GTSNPN and CDR2 SVGIG (reference sequence). The CDR3 coding sequence is TGTGCCTGGAGTGTGACGGGCGGGCCTGAAGCTTTCTTT. It specifies CAWSVTGGPEAFF.

The chain combines TRBV6-2 or TRBV6-3 with TRBJ2-5, with unresolved D. This CDR3 has 11 residues. The V end lost 5 bases, the J end lost 9 bases, and 10 bases lay between the germline ends. Germline-derived CDR1 and CDR2 are MNHEY and SVGEGT. CDR3 region: CASSQPSAQYF. The CDR3 DNA is TGTGCCAGCAGTCAGCCGAGCGCCCAGTACTTC.

This clonotype occurred a few times. The chain employs TRBV15 and TRBJ2-2; D may be TRBD1 or TRBD2 (5 bases each). CDR3 length equals 14 residues. V shed 3 bases and J shed 8 bases, with 13 bases lying between them. Germline loops: CDR1 LNHNV, CDR2 YYDKDF (reference sequence). The CDR3 DNA sequence: TGTGCCACCAGCAGTGATCGGGGCCGGGGGGAGCTGTTTTTT. It specifies CATSSDRGRGELFF. The full variable domain, with the rest looked up from reference TRBV15 and TRBJ2-2, is DAMVIQNPRYQVTQFGKPVTLSCSQTLNHNVMYWYQQKSSQAPKLLFHYYDKDFNNEADTPDNFQSRRPNTSFCFLDIRSPGLGDTAMYLCATSSDRGRGELFFGEGSRLTVL.

This clonotype was seen more than once but under ten times. This chain joins TRBV7-9 and TRBJ2-1; 7 positions agree with TRBD2. This CDR3 has 15 amino acids. V dropped 5 bases and J dropped 4; count of bases not matched to a gene: 8. Germline lookup yields CDR1 SEHNR and CDR2 FQNEAQ (reference sequence). The CDR3 loop is CASSPTSVAYNEQFF. The CDR3 coding sequence is TGTGCCAGCAGCCCCACTAGCGTAGCTTACAATGAGCAGTTCTTC. Looking up the rest from reference TRBV7-9 and TRBJ2-1 gives the full variable domain: DTGVSQNPRHKITKRGQNVTFRCDPISEHNRLYWYRQTLGQGPEFLTYFQNEAQLEKSRLLSDRFSAERPKGSFSTLEIQRTEQGDSAMYLCASSPTSVAYNEQFFGPGTRLTVL.

This clonotype showed up just a few times. The chain joins TRBV27 to TRBJ2-4; 7 bases map to TRBD2. Germline V gene lookup returns CDR1 MNHEY and CDR2 SMNVEV (reference sequence). There are 14 residues in the CDR3. V was clipped by 4 bases and J by 13 bases; unmatched bases: 13. The CDR3 reads CASSWRESRNEQYF. The CDR3 coding sequence is TGTGCCAGCAGTTGGCGGGAGTCTCGAAATGAGCAGTACTTC.

This clonotype has just a few counts. The rearrangement joins TRBV10-3 to TRBJ2-5, with TRBD2 matching 7 bases. CDR1 and CDR2 from the germline V gene are ENHRY and SYGVKD. V lost 5 bases to trimming and J lost 5 bases; unmatched junction nucleotides: 14. This CDR3 has 16 amino acids. The CDR3 loop is CAISPGLSTLGETQYF. In nucleotides, the CDR3 is TGTGCCATCAGTCCGGGACTATCTACCCTTGGGGAGACCCAGTACTTC.

This clonotype was counted between two and nine times. The V call is TRBV12-3 or TRBV12-4, the J call TRBJ1-4; TRBD1 is a possible D gene (6 bases). This CDR3 region has 13 residues. V was pared by 6 bases and J by 12 bases, with 17 bases between. DNA for the CDR3: TGTGCCAGCAGCCGGACAGCGGGGGGGGAACTGTTTTTT. Translating it yields CASSRTAGGELFF.